This is a list of T cell receptor beta chains from one sample in a study of blood T cell repertoires in COVID-19. Sequencing used immunoSEQ multiplex PCR; TCRdb keeps in-frame clones, though not all of them. Among 450,000 or so clones listed, 70% to 90% were seen once. Sequencing used peripheral blood. The receptors were sampled from a man between 18 and 29 years old with COVID-19, enrolled during active disease. Each CDR3 is given with its conserved first and last residue. The D gene is left open where the match is weak. Size is stated for part of the rows, as once, few or many counts, or as a class when the clone is expanded.

CDR3 protein: CASSLGRGRTEAFF
CDR3 DNA: TGCGCCAGCAGCCTGGGACGGGGGAGGACTGAAGCTTTCTTT
clone size: once
D gene: -
V gene: TRBV5-1
J gene: TRBJ1-1

CDR3 protein: CASSSRHLNTEAFF
CDR3 DNA: TGTGCCAGCAGCTCCCGACACTTGAACACTGAAGCTTTCTTT
clone size: -
D gene: -
V gene: TRBV11-2
J gene: TRBJ1-1

CDR3 protein: CASSIPRGHSYNEQFF
CDR3 DNA: TGTGCCAGTAGTATACCCAGGGGGCACTCCTACAATGAGCAGTTCTTC
clone size: -
D gene: TRBD1
V gene: TRBV19
J gene: TRBJ2-1

CDR3 protein: CASSRGLGGSYNEQFF
CDR3 DNA: TGTGCCAGCAGCCGAGGTTTGGGAGGAAGCTACAATGAGCAGTTCTTC
clone size: -
D gene: -
V gene: TRBV7-8
J gene: TRBJ2-1

CDR3 protein: CASSGTSGRADEQFF
CDR3 DNA: TGTGCCAGCAGTGGGACTAGCGGGAGGGCAGATGAGCAGTTCTTC
clone size: -
D gene: TRBD2
V gene: TRBV25-1
J gene: TRBJ2-1

CDR3 protein: CASSLGPIGYTF
CDR3 DNA: TGTGCCAGCAGTTTAGGTCCCATTGGCTACACCTTC
clone size: once
D gene: -
V gene: TRBV12-3/TRBV12-4
J gene: TRBJ1-2

CDR3 protein: CASSPRDSRTYEQYF
CDR3 DNA: TGTGCCAGCAGCCCCAGGGACTCAAGAACCTACGAGCAGTACTTC
clone size: -
D gene: -
V gene: TRBV21-1
J gene: TRBJ2-7

CDR3 protein: CASSLVQAGYEQYF
CDR3 DNA: TGTGCCAGCAGCTTAGTGCAGGCGGGCTACGAGCAGTACTTC
clone size: -
D gene: -
V gene: TRBV7-8
J gene: TRBJ2-7

CDR3 protein: CASSDSGRRWSPLHF
CDR3 DNA: TGTGCCAGCAGTGACTCCGGCCGGAGGTGGTCACCCCTCCACTTT
clone size: -
D gene: -
V gene: TRBV2
J gene: TRBJ1-6

CDR3 protein: CSVGQGRSADTQYF
CDR3 DNA: TGCAGCGTTGGGCAGGGGCGCTCCGCAGATACGCAGTATTTT
clone size: few
D gene: -
V gene: TRBV29-1
J gene: TRBJ2-3

CDR3 protein: CASSIRGPDNSPLHF
CDR3 DNA: TGTGCCAGCTCAATTAGGGGGCCTGATAATTCACCCCTCCACTTT
clone size: -
D gene: TRBD1
V gene: TRBV2
J gene: TRBJ1-6

CDR3 protein: CASSLGGRTSGLSDTQYF
CDR3 DNA: TGTGCCAGCAGCTTGGGAGGGCGGACTAGCGGGCTTTCAGATACGCAGTATTTT
clone size: -
D gene: TRBD2
V gene: TRBV5-8
J gene: TRBJ2-3

CDR3 protein: CASSQQGNGGYTF
CDR3 DNA: TGTGCCAGCAGCCAACAGGGGAACGGTGGCTACACCTTC
clone size: -
D gene: TRBD1
V gene: TRBV5-4
J gene: TRBJ1-2

CDR3 protein: CASSLAPGLQETQYF
CDR3 DNA: TGCGCCAGCAGCTTGGCCCCCGGTCTCCAAGAGACCCAGTACTTC
clone size: -
D gene: -
V gene: TRBV5-1
J gene: TRBJ2-5

CDR3 protein: CASSASYEQYF
CDR3 DNA: TGTGCCAGCAGTGCTAGTTACGAGCAGTACTTC
clone size: -
D gene: -
V gene: TRBV25-1
J gene: TRBJ2-7

CDR3 protein: CASRGTQRGGHFDTQYF
CDR3 DNA: TGTGCCAGCAGAGGTACTCAGCGGGGGGGCCACTTTGATACGCAGTATTTT
clone size: -
D gene: TRBD2
V gene: TRBV7-9
J gene: TRBJ2-3